The 28 T cell receptor beta chains listed next were all sequenced from one sample in a study of T cell repertoires in cytomegalovirus infection. Each CDR3 protein is one row after TCRdb ran MiXCR on the reads. The data contain about 300,000 distinct CDR3 sequences, about 8.8% of them singletons. The sequenced sample consisted of PBMCs. The receptors come from a human donor in good health (CMV status not recorded). Some clones in this sample may be carry-over from other donors' samples.

This clonotype was seen more than once but under ten times. The rearrangement links TRBV6-2 or TRBV6-3 to TRBJ2-7; 13 positions agree with TRBD2. CDR1 and CDR2 (germline): MNHEY, SVGEGT. The CDR3 runs 15 residues. The V gene end was trimmed by 4 bases and the J gene end by 5 bases; junction bases not matched to a gene: 5. The CDR3 coding sequence is TGTGCCAGCAGTTCTAGGACTAGCGGGGGAAACGAGCAGTACGTC. This gives the protein CASSSRTSGGNEQYV.

V is TRBV20-1 and J is TRBJ2-3; TRBD2 aligns across 9 bases. Germline CDR1 DFQATT, CDR2 SNEGSKA (reference sequence). V gave up 3 bases and J gave up 1 base; unmatched junction bases: 5. This CDR3 comprises 15 residues. In DNA form, the CDR3 reads TGCAGTGCTAGGGCTAGCGGGGACCGCACAGATACGCAGTATTTT. Its translation is CSARASGDRTDTQYF.

This clonotype was seen at least ten times. The V and J genes are TRBV7-9 and TRBJ2-2; D is unresolved. CDR1 is SEHNR and CDR2 is FQNEAQ in the germline V gene (reference sequence). The V end was cut by 1 base, the J end by 7 bases, with 7 bases between. The CDR3 contains 13 residues. The CDR3 loop is CASSLDMGGELFF. The DNA of the CDR3 is TGTGCCAGCAGCTTAGATATGGGCGGGGAGCTGTTTTTT. Using reference TRBV7-9 and TRBJ2-2 for the parts outside the CDR3, the full variable domain is DTGVSQNPRHKITKRGQNVTFRCDPISEHNRLYWYRQTLGQGPEFLTYFQNEAQLEKSRLLSDRFSAERPKGSFSTLEIQRTEQGDSAMYLCASSLDMGGELFFGEGSRLTVL.

This clonotype was found many times. V is TRBV28 and J is TRBJ1-2, with a tentative D call TRBD1 (5 bases). Germline V gene sequence: CDR1 MDHEN, CDR2 SYDVKM. This CDR3 is 13 amino acids long. The V and J ends lost 4 bases and 8 bases respectively, with 14 bases between them. In DNA, the CDR3 is TGTGCCAGCAGTTCGGGCAGGGAGGTAGGCTACACCTTC. Its translation is CASSSGREVGYTF.

The chain has TRBV24-1 and TRBJ2-2; D might be TRBD2 (5 bases). The V gene's germline CDR1 is KGHDR and CDR2 SFDVKD. The CDR3 length is 17 residues. V dropped 3 bases and J dropped 5 bases, with 18 bases sitting between them. CDR3 amino acids: CATSDDLWMEDTGELFF. CDR3 nucleotides: TGTGCCACCAGTGATGACTTGTGGATGGAGGATACCGGGGAGCTGTTTTTT.

The CDR3, as DNA: TGCAGTGCTAGAGCCCGCGGGGGCACTGAAGCTTTCTTT. Translated, it gives CSARARGGTEAFF. V usage is TRBV20-1 and J usage is TRBJ1-1; D possibly corresponds to TRBD1 (5 bases). There are 13 residues in the CDR3. Germline CDR1 reads DFQATT; CDR2 reads SNEGSKA (reference sequence). V lost 1 base and J lost 4, with 10 bases in between.

This clonotype has more than one count but fewer than ten. The chain uses TRBV23-1 and TRBJ2-7; TRBD1 matches 7 bases. TRBV23-1 is identified as an open reading frame with a role that is uncertain. CDR3 size: 13 residues. The V gene end was trimmed by 5 bases and the J gene end by 2 bases; junction bases not matched to a gene: 3. CDR3: CASSTGQTYEQYV. DNA for the CDR3: TGCGCCAGCAGTACGGGACAGACCTACGAGCAGTACGTC.

This clonotype was seen many times. V and J are TRBV5-1 and TRBJ1-4, with 12 bases that match TRBD1. Losses at the gene ends were 5 bases for V and 7 bases for J; bases not matched to a gene: 12. Germline V CDR1 and CDR2: SGHRS, YFSETQ. This CDR3 is built from 17 residues. DNA of the CDR3: TGCGCCAGCAGTCCCGGGACAGGGGGCGGAAGGCGTGAAAAACTGTTTTTT. This sequence encodes CASSPGTGGGRREKLFF.

There are many counts of this clonotype. The chain couples TRBV12-3 or TRBV12-4 to TRBJ1-2; D not resolved. The CDR3 extends over 11 amino acids. Trimming left V 4 bases short and J 3 bases short, with 3 bases between. The CDR3 sequence is CASSWYYGYTF. In DNA form, the CDR3 reads TGTGCCAGCAGTTGGTACTATGGCTACACCTTC.

A few counts support this clonotype. The rearrangement links TRBV18 to TRBJ1-1; D not resolved. The CDR3 runs to 15 residues. V lost 1 base to trimming and J lost 1 base, with 10 bases between them. Germline V gene lookup returns CDR1 KGHSH and CDR2 LQKENI. The chain's CDR3 is CASSPRRGGNTEAFF. The DNA for the CDR3 is TGTGCCAGCTCACCACGCCGGGGAGGGAACACTGAAGCTTTCTTT.

The chain links TRBV4-2 to TRBJ2-1; 16 bases are a match to TRBD2. The germline CDR1 and CDR2 sequences are LGHNA and YNFKEQ. V shed 1 base, J shed 8 bases, and the junction held 8 bases outside the gene matches. The CDR3 consists of 18 residues. The CDR3 coding sequence is TGTGCCAGCAGCCAAGCCGGGACTAGCGGGGGGGCTAGCCATGAGCAGTTCTTC. Its protein product is CASSQAGTSGGASHEQFF.

The J gene is TRBJ1-5, the V gene TRBV6-1; TRBD1 agrees at 9 bases. CDR3 length: 15 amino acids. V lost 3 bases and J lost 1; bases outside the gene matches: 1. Germline CDR1 reads MNHNS; CDR2 reads SASEGT. The CDR3 loop is CASSDGTGSNQPQHF. The DNA for the CDR3 is TGTGCCAGCAGTGATGGGACAGGGAGCAATCAGCCCCAGCATTTT.

This clonotype was found many times. The J gene is TRBJ2-5, the V gene TRBV12-3 or TRBV12-4, with a possible D match to TRBD2 (7 bases). Deletions cut 4 bases from V and 4 bases from J, with 13 bases between. The CDR3 length is 14 residues. The CDR3 reads CASSSPRGGETQYF. CDR3 DNA: TGTGCCAGCAGTTCCCCGAGGGGGGGAGAGACCCAGTACTTC.

In its sample, this clonotype was seen a few times. One end of the junction does not line up with germline, which may come from a read error. This chain links TRBV20-1 with TRBJ1-6; D is undetermined. Germline loops: CDR1 DFQATT, CDR2 SNEGSKA (reference sequence). The CDR3 contains 15 residues. The CDR3 loop is CSARGPFASHSPLHF. CDR3 DNA sequence: TGCAGTGCCAGAGGACCTTTCGCGTCCCATTCACCCCTCCACTTT.

This clonotype showed up many times. The chain recombines TRBV6-2 or TRBV6-3 with TRBJ1-2; the D gene is possibly TRBD1 (6 bases). The V gene's germline CDR1 is MNHEY and CDR2 SVGEGT. The V gene lost 8 bases and the J gene lost 5 bases, with 15 bases spanning the gap. This CDR3 is 13 amino acids long. CDR3 sequence: CASLPGGGYGYTF. The CDR3 DNA sequence: TGTGCCAGCCTACCGGGGGGCGGTTATGGCTACACCTTC.

At least ten counts were recorded for this clonotype. The chain couples TRBV7-2 to TRBJ1-5; D is undetermined. Per germline, CDR1 SGHTA and CDR2 FQGNSA. This CDR3 contains 15 residues. V lost 5 bases to trimming and J lost 4 bases, with 15 bases between them. CDR3 loop: CASSQGSERNQPQHF. As DNA, the CDR3 is TGTGCCAGCAGCCAAGGGTCAGAAAGGAATCAGCCCCAGCATTTT.

This clonotype was counted a few times. The chain recombines TRBV2 with TRBJ1-1, with D uncertain. This CDR3 is built from 14 residues. The V end lost 9 bases, the J end lost 2 bases, and 16 bases lay between the germline ends. CDR1 SNHLY and CDR2 FYNNEI come from the germline V gene. CDR3 coding DNA: TGTGCCAGTGGAAGGGAACACCTAAACACTGAAGCTTTCTTT. It codes for CASGREHLNTEAFF.

The V and J genes are TRBV7-9 and TRBJ2-1; TRBD1 aligns across 10 bases. The CDR3 has 13 residues. Germline V gene sequence: CDR1 SEHNR, CDR2 FQNEAQ (reference sequence). Losses at the gene ends were 8 bases for V and 7 bases for J; bases not matched to a gene: 5. CDR3 in DNA: TGTGCCAGCCGACAGGGGGCAAGGAATGAGCAGTTCTTC. This sequence encodes CASRQGARNEQFF. Full variable domain (outside the CDR3, taken from reference TRBV7-9 and TRBJ2-1): DTGVSQNPRHKITKRGQNVTFRCDPISEHNRLYWYRQTLGQGPEFLTYFQNEAQLEKSRLLSDRFSAERPKGSFSTLEIQRTEQGDSAMYLCASRQGARNEQFFGPGTRLTVL.

The chain is built from TRBV14 and TRBJ2-7, with a tentative D call TRBD1 (6 bases). Trimming shortened V by 3 bases and J by 3 bases, and 12 bases separated the two germline ends. CDR1 is SGHDN, CDR2 FVKESK, per germline. CDR3 length: 14 residues. CDR3 sequence reads: CASSHKGESYEQYF. CDR3 bases: TGTGCCAGCAGCCACAAGGGGGAGAGCTACGAGCAGTACTTC.

V and J are TRBV15 and TRBJ1-1, with D hard to call. Trimming left V 0 bases short and J 0 bases short, with 8 bases between. Germline V gene data show CDR1 as LNHNV and CDR2 as YYDKDF (reference sequence). There are 15 residues in the CDR3. The CDR3 DNA reads as TGTGCCACCAGCAGAGAACAGCTCCTGAACACTGAAGCTTTCTTT. The encoded protein is CATSREQLLNTEAFF.

This clonotype was seen ten or more times. This chain links TRBV6-6 with TRBJ2-5; unclear D gene. The germline gives CDR1 MNHNY, CDR2 SVGAGI (reference sequence). Trimming stripped 4 bases from V and 5 bases from J, with 14 bases between. This CDR3 contains 14 residues. Written as DNA, the CDR3 is TGTGCCAGCAGTTCCACCGGCCAGGTGGAGACCCAGTACTTC. It codes for CASSSTGQVETQYF.

Many counts were recorded for this clonotype. The chain is built from TRBV19 and TRBJ2-5, with 7 bases fitting TRBD2. V was clipped by 1 base and J by 4 bases; unmatched bases: 6. Looked up from germline, CDR1 is LNHDA and CDR2 is SQIVND (reference sequence). This CDR3 has 15 residues. DNA of the CDR3: TGTGCCAGTAGTATAGCTGGTGGCGGGAGAGAGACCCAGTACTTC. It yields the protein CASSIAGGGRETQYF. Variable domain in full (rest from reference TRBV19 and TRBJ2-5): DGGITQSPKYLFRKEGQNVTLSCEQNLNHDAMYWYRQDPGQGLRLIYYSQIVNDFQKGDIAEGYSVSREKKESFPLTVTSAQKNPTAFYLCASSIAGGGRETQYFGPGTRLLVL.

In this sample, this clonotype turned up many times. The chain is built from TRBV14 and TRBJ2-7, with D maybe TRBD1 (6 bases). The CDR3 contains 13 residues. Looked up from germline, CDR1 is SGHDN and CDR2 is FVKESK. The V end was cut by 5 bases, the J end by 2 bases, with 10 bases between. The CDR3 coding sequence is TGTGCCAGCAGCAATCAGGGGACCTACGAGCAGTACTTC. Translating gives CASSNQGTYEQYF.

Only a few counts were recorded for this clonotype. This chain uses TRBV25-1 with TRBJ2-5; D not certain. CDR3 length equals 12 residues. Germline assignment: CDR1 MGHDK and CDR2 SYGVNS. V lost 8 bases and J 4 bases, leaving 11 bases between the germline ends. The DNA for the CDR3 is TGTGCCAGCGAGAACTCGGGAGAGACCCAGTACTTC. It encodes CASENSGETQYF.

This clonotype was picked up one time. A much bigger clone sits one base away, suggesting this may be a read error. The chain recombines TRBV20-1 with TRBJ2-1; 9 nucleotides line up with TRBD2. The CDR3 length is 16 residues. V shed 8 bases, J shed 5 bases, and the junction held 16 bases outside the gene matches. The germline V gene has CDR1 DFQATT and CDR2 SNEGSKA (reference sequence). CDR3 sequence reads: CSPPPLAGGWNNEQFF. CDR3 in DNA: TGCAGTCCTCCCCCCCTCGCGGGGGGGTGGAACAATGAGCAGTTCTTC.

V and J are TRBV12-3 or TRBV12-4 and TRBJ2-3; 9 bases fit TRBD2. CDR3 size: 15 residues. Trimming removed 7 bases from V and 4 bases from J; junction bases left unmatched: 9. The CDR3, as DNA: TGTGCCAGCATAAAGGGTGCGGGGGGGCCAGATACGCAGTATTTT. The encoded protein is CASIKGAGGPDTQYF.

This clonotype was recorded many times. The chain employs TRBV6-2 or TRBV6-3 and TRBJ2-1; D might be TRBD1 or TRBD2, each matching 5 bases. This CDR3 spans 12 amino acids. The V end lost 0 bases, the J end lost 15 bases, and 12 bases lay between the germline ends. The germline CDR1 and CDR2 sequences are MNHEY and SVGEGT. The CDR3 coding sequence is TGTGCCAGCAGTTACTCTAACTCTGGGGGGTTCTTC. Translating gives CASSYSNSGGFF.

There are a few counts of this clonotype. The chain combines TRBV18 with TRBJ2-3, with 8 bases identical to TRBD1. V shed 6 bases, J shed 4 bases, and the junction held 12 bases outside the gene matches. The germline CDR1 and CDR2 sequences are KGHSH and LQKENI. The CDR3 is made up of 16 amino acids. The chain's CDR3 is CASSRSGGRGPDTQYF. The CDR3 bases are TGTGCCAGCTCCCGTTCAGGGGGCAGAGGTCCAGATACGCAGTATTTT.